This T cell receptor (beta chain) stems from a study of shared clonotypes between healthy human individuals (dated by TCRdb to 2019 to 2021). Turning to the overall study: The cohort included three men and a couple of women between 18 and 49 years of age. Per donor, three plates each were used for CD4 naive and CD4 memory, two for CD8 naive, and one for CD8 memory. To estimate repertoire size and how much clonotype sharing occurs between individuals, the study deeply sequenced the blood TCR repertoires of five healthy adults. To increase sequencing depth and limit assay-specific biases, TCR repertoire library preparation and sequencing were carried out by different laboratories using diverse techniques. Between about 0.8 and 9 billion PBMCs per donor were obtained by leukapheresis. Paper-wide results and their limitations: Rarefaction of sorted-subset datasets indicated incomplete sequencing despite the large sequencing depth. Naive subsets generally had larger estimated clonotype richness than memory subsets did. Compared with non-shared clonotypes, clonotypes shared by all four sorted-subset donors had higher generation probabilities. Because the study included only a small number of donors, the genetic and exposure-history diversity represented was limited. Sampling was restricted to blood, and TCR repertoires in tissues likely differ from the TCR repertoires found in blood. Pairwise subsampling indicated that sequencing depth was expected to affect the degree of clonotype sharing among donors. Sharing across four donors was observed for 5% to 6.5% of naive CD4, over 3% of naive CD8, about 2.5% of memory CD4, and about 0.38% of memory CD8 clonotypes.

The CDR3 goes from the cysteine to the phenylalanine over 15 residues. The only DNA kept is the CDR3, 45 bases in frame from the first base. Relative to germline, V is 7 bases shorter and J is 3 bases shorter, with 16 bases between their ends. CDR1 LNHDA and CDR2 SQIVND are derived from the germline V gene (reference sequence). Healthy HIV-negative adults with no recently reported acute infections or vaccinations were included as donors. Every donor was a Caucasian adult residing in Nashville, Tennessee, USA. CD4+ T cells were enriched by magnetic negative selection, after which naive cells were positively selected on CD45RA and the negative fraction was taken as the memory subset. After blood collection by leukapheresis, PBMCs were isolated using Ficoll-Histopaque density gradient centrifugation and then cryopreserved in the vapor phase of liquid nitrogen. Purity and quantity of every magnetically sorted T cell population were checked by analytical flow cytometry. Genomic DNA was isolated from every sorted fraction and measured by UV absorbance on a Nanodrop 2000c.

TCR CDR3 regions were amplified from genomic DNA by multiplex PCR using the deep immunoSEQ assay. Genomic DNA extracted from each cell subset was distributed evenly over all wells of several immunoSEQ 96-well plates, and each plate served as one replicate. For sorted subsets, 150 to 250 ng of genomic DNA, equivalent to about 30,000 T cell genomes, went into each replicate PCR. Purified libraries were quantified with a Qubit 3.0 fluorometer, sized on a Bioanalyzer 2100, and re-quantified with the KAPA Library Quantification kit. A separate single-read 150-cycle Illumina NextSeq 550 flow cell was used to sequence each immunoSEQ 96-well plate. On the study's bioinformatics: The immunoSEQ output contained only junctional sequences without quality scores, so filtering could not match that applied to full-length reads. Sequences were annotated with PyIR, a Python wrapper for IgBLAST v1.9, using IMGT germline references to assign V/J genes and CDR3. Reads were filtered out if the reads had weak V/J assignments (E-value above 1e-6), no CDR3, stop codons, out-of-frame junctions, or ambiguous translated residues. A V3J clonotype was defined by an identical inferred V gene, J gene, and CDR3 amino acid sequence. To compute the percentage overlap between repertoires, the number of shared unique clonotypes was divided by the size of the smaller repertoire. Three approaches were used to assess repertoire richness: RTK rarefaction, the Chao1 estimator, and Recon v2.1 estimates of unobserved clonotypes. Generation probabilities were computed with OLGA for all TCRbeta clonotypes obtained by the gDNA method from several donors. TCRdb provides this immuneACCESS table in a form limited to in-frame rearrangements. Some clones are lacking; in checked studies, under half of them reflect an unresolved V gene, and why the rest are absent is not known. The V and J calls and clone size were taken over from that table, and D and trimming were inferred from the DNA. The sample records roughly 2.6 million clones, approximately 94% of which are singletons. Clones ranked in the top ten supply about 0.13% of the sample.

This clone was seen only a few times. There is no known antigen for this receptor. Base quality data are lacking; no much larger clone is found one base away. The TCR sequence derives from a man between 18 and 29 years old in good health. Recombination joined TRBV19 with TRBJ1-5; TRBD1 is a possible D gene, resting on 5 matching bases. Sequenced input: naive CD4+ T cells sorted from blood. Read against the paper, the sample's cell subset or site label means: CD45RA+ positively selected. The nucleotide sequence reads TGTGCCAGTATGGTCCGGGCGGACACCAATCAGCCCCAGCATTTT. Its protein reads: CASMVRADTNQPQHF.